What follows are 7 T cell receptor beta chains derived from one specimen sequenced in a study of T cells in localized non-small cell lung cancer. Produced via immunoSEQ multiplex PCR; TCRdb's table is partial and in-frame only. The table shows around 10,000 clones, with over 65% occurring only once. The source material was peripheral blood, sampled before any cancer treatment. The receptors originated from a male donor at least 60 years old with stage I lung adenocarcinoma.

The CDR3 sequence: CASSLSGGTYEQYF. In DNA, the CDR3 is TGTGCCAGCAGCTTGTCGGGGGGGACCTACGAGCAGTACTTC. V gene TRBV7-2 combines with J gene TRBJ2-5; 8 nucleotides agree with TRBD2. The J call could be wrong; TRBJ2-7 is a better fit for the DNA end. This CDR3 is built from 14 residues. CDR1 is SGHTA and CDR2 is FQGNSA in the germline V gene.

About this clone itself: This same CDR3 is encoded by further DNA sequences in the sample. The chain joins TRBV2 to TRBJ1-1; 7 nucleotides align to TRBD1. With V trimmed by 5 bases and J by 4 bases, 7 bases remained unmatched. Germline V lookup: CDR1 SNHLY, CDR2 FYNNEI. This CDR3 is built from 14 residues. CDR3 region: CASSNRGRSTEAFF. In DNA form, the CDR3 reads TGTGCCAGCAGTAACAGGGGAAGGAGCACTGAAGCTTTCTTT.

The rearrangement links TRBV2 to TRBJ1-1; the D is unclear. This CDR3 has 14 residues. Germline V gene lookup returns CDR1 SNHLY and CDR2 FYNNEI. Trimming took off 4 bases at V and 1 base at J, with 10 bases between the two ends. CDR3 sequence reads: CASSVAGGNTEAFF. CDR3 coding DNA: TGTGCCAGCAGTGTCGCCGGTGGGAACACTGAAGCTTTCTTT.

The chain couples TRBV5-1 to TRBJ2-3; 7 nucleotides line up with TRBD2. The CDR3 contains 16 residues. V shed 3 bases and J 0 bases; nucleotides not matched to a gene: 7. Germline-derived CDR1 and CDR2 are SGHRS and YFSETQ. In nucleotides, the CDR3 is TGCGCCAGCAGCTCGGGGGGAGCGGGGAGCACAGATACGCAGTATTTT. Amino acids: CASSSGGAGSTDTQYF.

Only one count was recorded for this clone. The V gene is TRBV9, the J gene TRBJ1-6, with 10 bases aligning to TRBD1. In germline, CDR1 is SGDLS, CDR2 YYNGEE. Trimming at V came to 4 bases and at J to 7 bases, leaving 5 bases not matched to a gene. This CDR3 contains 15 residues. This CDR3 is CASSHGQGGNSPLHF. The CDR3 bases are TGTGCCAGCAGCCATGGACAGGGGGGAAATTCACCCCTCCACTTT.

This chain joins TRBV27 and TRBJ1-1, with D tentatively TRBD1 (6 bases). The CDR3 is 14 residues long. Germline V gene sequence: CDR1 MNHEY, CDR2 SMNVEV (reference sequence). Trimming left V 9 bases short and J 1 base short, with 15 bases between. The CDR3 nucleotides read TGTGCCAGTCGAAAGGGGGGTGGGAACACTGAAGCTTTCTTT. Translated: CASRKGGGNTEAFF.

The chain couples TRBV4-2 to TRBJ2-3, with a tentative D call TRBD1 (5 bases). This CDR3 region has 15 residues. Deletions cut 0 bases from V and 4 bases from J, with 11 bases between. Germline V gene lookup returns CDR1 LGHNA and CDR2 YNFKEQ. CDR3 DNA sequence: TGTGCCAGCAGCCAAGAGGGCCTGGGGCCAGATACGCAGTATTTT. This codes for CASSQEGLGPDTQYF.